This T cell receptor beta chain came from a study of T cell repertoires in cytomegalovirus infection. Study information: Signatures in public TCR beta sequences pointed to both CMV infection and matching HLA type.

TCRdb re-called the reads through MiXCR, storing one row per CDR3 protein. Among roughly 200,000 distinct CDR3 sequences listed, 7.5% to 10% were seen once. Findings and limits, study-wide: There were carriers of CMV plus the relevant HLA, and cumulative public TCR beta family frequency identified them. CMV-specific HLA-C-restricted TCR beta clonotypes dominated the ex vivo response.

The table lists this clonotype with many counts. What it recognizes is unknown. Trimming removed 1 base at V and 2 bases at J, with 12 bases between. The V gene's germline CDR1 is MGHRA and CDR2 YSYEKL. CDR3 length: 15 residues. The clonotype comes from a human donor in good health (CMV status not recorded). Some clones in this sample may be carry-over from other donors' samples. Sequences were obtained from PBMCs. The V gene is TRBV4-1, the J gene TRBJ2-7, with D possibly matching TRBD2 (5 bases). In DNA form, the CDR3 reads TGCGCCAGCAGCCAAGGGAGCGGCGATACCTACGAGCAGTACTTC. This translates into CASSQGSGDTYEQYF.